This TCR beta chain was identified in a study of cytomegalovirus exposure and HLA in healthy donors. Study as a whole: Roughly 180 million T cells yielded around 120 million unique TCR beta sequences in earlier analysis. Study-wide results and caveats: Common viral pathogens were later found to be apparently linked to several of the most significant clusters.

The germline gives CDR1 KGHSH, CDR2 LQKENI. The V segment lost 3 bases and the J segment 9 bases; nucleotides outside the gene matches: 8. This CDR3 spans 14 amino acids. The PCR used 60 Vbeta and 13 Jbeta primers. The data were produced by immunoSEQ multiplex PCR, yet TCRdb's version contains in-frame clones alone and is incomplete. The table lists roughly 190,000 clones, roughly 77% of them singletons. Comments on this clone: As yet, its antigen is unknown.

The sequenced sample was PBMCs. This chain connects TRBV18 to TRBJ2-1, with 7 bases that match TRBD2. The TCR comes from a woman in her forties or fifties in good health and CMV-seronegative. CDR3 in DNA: TGTGCCAGCTCACCGGACCCAGCGGGATTTGAGCAGTTCTTC. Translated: CASSPDPAGFEQFF.